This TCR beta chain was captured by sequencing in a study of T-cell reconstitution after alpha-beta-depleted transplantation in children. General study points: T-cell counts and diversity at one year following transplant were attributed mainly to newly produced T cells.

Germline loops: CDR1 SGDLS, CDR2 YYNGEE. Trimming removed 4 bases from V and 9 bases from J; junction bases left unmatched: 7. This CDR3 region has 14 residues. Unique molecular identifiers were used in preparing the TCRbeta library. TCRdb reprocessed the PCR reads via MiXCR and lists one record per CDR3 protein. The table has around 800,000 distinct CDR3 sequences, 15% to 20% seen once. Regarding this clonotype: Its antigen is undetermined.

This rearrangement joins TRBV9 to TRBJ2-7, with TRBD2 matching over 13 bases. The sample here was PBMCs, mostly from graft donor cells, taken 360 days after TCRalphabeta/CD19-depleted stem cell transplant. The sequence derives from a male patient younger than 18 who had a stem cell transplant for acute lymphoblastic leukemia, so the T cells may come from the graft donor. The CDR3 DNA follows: TGTGCCAGCAGCCGAGGGACTAGCGGGACCGGGCAGTACTTC. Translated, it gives CASSRGTSGTGQYF.